What follows are 10 T cell receptor beta chains derived from one specimen sequenced in a study of cytomegalovirus exposure and HLA in healthy donors. PCR amplification relied on 60 Vbeta primers (plus 13 Jbeta primers). Measured with immunoSEQ multiplex PCR; TCRdb has only the in-frame clones, and not every one. The sample holds about 100,000 clones, roughly 80% seen once. What was sequenced was PBMCs. These TCRs come from a man aged 35 to 55 in good health and CMV-seropositive.

This chain links TRBV19 with TRBJ2-7, with unresolved D. V was pared by 10 bases and J by 4 bases, with 14 bases between. The CDR3 runs 12 residues. Germline V gene sequence: CDR1 LNHDA, CDR2 SQIVND (reference sequence). The CDR3: CATQSAGYEQYF. CDR3 DNA sequence: TGTGCCACCCAAAGCGCCGGGTACGAGCAGTACTTC.

This chain joins TRBV10-3 and TRBJ1-5, with D possibly being TRBD1 (6 bases). The V gene's germline CDR1 is ENHRY and CDR2 SYGVKD. Trimming stripped 4 bases from V and 5 bases from J, with 15 bases between. The CDR3 length is 15 residues. The CDR3 DNA is TGTGCCATCAGTGTAGGCAGGTCAGGGGATCAGCCCCAGCATTTT. It encodes CAISVGRSGDQPQHF.

This chain uses TRBV10-3 with TRBJ2-5; the match to TRBD2 covers 13 bases. The CDR3 runs to 18 residues. The germline gives CDR1 ENHRY, CDR2 SYGVKD. Losses at the gene ends were 5 bases for V and 0 bases for J; bases not matched to a gene: 9. This chain's CDR3 is CAISTTSGRAGNQETQYF. CDR3 DNA: TGTGCCATCAGTACAACTAGCGGGAGGGCCGGTAACCAAGAGACCCAGTACTTC.

This clone was counted only a few times. This chain joins TRBV4-1 and TRBJ2-3, with D perhaps matching TRBD1 (5 bases). CDR3 length: 15 amino acids. V shed 1 base and J shed 3 bases, with 11 bases lying between them. Germline CDR1 is MGHRA and CDR2 is YSYEKL. CDR3 amino acids: CASSQARVETDTQYF. The CDR3 DNA is TGCGCCAGCAGCCAAGCCAGGGTCGAGACAGATACGCAGTATTTT.

The rearrangement joins TRBV15 to TRBJ2-7; D is perhaps TRBD2 (5 bases). V was cut by 0 bases and J by 0 bases, with 6 bases left in between. Germline V lookup: CDR1 LNHNV, CDR2 YYDKDF (reference sequence). CDR3 size: 14 residues. The CDR3 region is CATSREGSSYEQYF. The DNA of the CDR3 is TGTGCCACCAGCAGAGAAGGGAGCTCCTACGAGCAGTACTTC.

This sequence joins TRBV19 and TRBJ1-2, with D unclear. Germline loops: CDR1 LNHDA, CDR2 SQIVND (reference sequence). V lost 6 bases and J 8 bases, leaving 13 bases between the germline ends. This CDR3 region has 12 residues. The CDR3 sequence is CASSLRHGGYTF. For the CDR3, the DNA is TGTGCCAGTAGCCTCAGACACGGAGGCTACACCTTC.

The V gene is TRBV7-2, the J gene TRBJ2-7, with TRBD2 matching 11 bases. The J segment lost 4 bases and the V segment lost 5 bases, leaving 10 bases of the junction unmatched. CDR1 and CDR2 from the germline V gene are SGHTA and FQGNSA. The CDR3 has 16 amino acids. This CDR3 is CASSALSGGAGYEQYF. The CDR3 DNA reads as TGTGCCAGCAGCGCCCTTAGCGGGGGGGCTGGATACGAGCAGTACTTC.

This clone has only a few counts. The chain employs TRBV9 and TRBJ2-1; TRBD2 agrees at 11 bases. The trim removed 4 bases at V and 8 bases at J, leaving 8 bases unmatched. There are 15 residues in the CDR3. The germline CDR1 and CDR2 sequences are SGDLS and YYNGEE. CDR3 coding DNA: TGTGCCAGCAGCCCTAGCGGGAGGATTAGCGATGAGCAGTTCTTC. Amino acid sequence: CASSPSGRISDEQFF.

J is TRBJ2-7 and V is TRBV7-6; the match to TRBD2 covers 7 bases. The V gene's germline CDR1 is SGHVS and CDR2 FNYEAQ. V dropped 3 bases and J dropped 0; count of bases not matched to a gene: 2. CDR3 length equals 14 residues. As DNA, the CDR3 is TGTGCCAGCAGCTTCAGCGGGGTCTCCTACGAGCAGTACTTC. It codes for CASSFSGVSYEQYF.

As for this clone: The same CDR3 can be traced to other DNA sequences in this sample. V and J are TRBV7-6 and TRBJ2-5; D is perhaps TRBD1 (6 bases). V lost 7 bases, J lost 5 bases, and 14 bases lay in between. CDR3 length: 13 residues. Germline loops: CDR1 SGHVS, CDR2 FNYEAQ. CDR3 in amino acids: CASTGDKRETQYF. In nucleotides, the CDR3 is TGTGCCAGCACCGGGGACAAAAGGGAGACCCAGTACTTC.